The 28 T cell receptor beta chains below all came from one sample that was sequenced in a study of T cell repertoires in cytomegalovirus infection. Antigens for these TCRs are unknown. TCRdb re-called the reads through MiXCR, storing one row per CDR3 protein. This sample has about 920,000 distinct CDR3 sequences, with approximately 31% found just once. The starting material was cultured CD8+ T cells from PBMCs, obtained from culture after CMV antigen stimulation. The origin of the receptors is a human donor in good health (CMV status not recorded). Some clones in this sample may be carry-over from other donors' samples.

This clonotype was counted at least ten times. This chain uses TRBV4-1 with TRBJ1-2, with unresolved D. Trimming shortened V by 0 bases and J by 6 bases, and 11 bases separated the two germline ends. The CDR3 spans 14 residues. CDR1 and CDR2 (germline): MGHRA, YSYEKL. The CDR3 sequence: CASSQEGGRNGYTF. In nucleotides, the CDR3 is TGCGCCAGCAGCCAAGAGGGAGGGCGGAATGGCTACACCTTC.

This clonotype was seen only a few times. The chain uses TRBV28 and TRBJ2-5, with D hard to call. Germline CDR1 is MDHEN and CDR2 is SYDVKM. V lost 8 bases to trimming and J lost 0 bases, with 19 bases between them. The CDR3 is made up of 16 amino acids. The CDR3 loop reads CASHETTLLYQETQYF. The DNA for the CDR3 is TGTGCCAGCCACGAAACTACACTTTTGTACCAAGAGACCCAGTACTTC.

The V call is TRBV19, the J call TRBJ2-3, with 7 bases identical to TRBD2. The V and J ends lost 4 bases and 0 bases, in that order; junction bases with no gene match: 10. Germline V gene data show CDR1 as LNHDA and CDR2 as SQIVND (reference sequence). This CDR3 region has 17 residues. CDR3 amino acids: CASSTPYLADSTDTQYF. In nucleotides, the CDR3 is TGTGCCAGTAGTACCCCATACCTAGCGGACAGCACAGATACGCAGTATTTT.

This clonotype has a handful of counts. This rearrangement joins TRBV19 to TRBJ1-1; D call uncertain. CDR1 and CDR2 from the germline V gene are LNHDA and SQIVND (reference sequence). The CDR3 is 13 amino acids. V was trimmed by 9 bases and J by 1 base, leaving 12 bases between them. The DNA of the CDR3 is TGTGCCAGCAGCATCCGGGGGAACACTGAAGCTTTCTTT. This codes for CASSIRGNTEAFF.

The J gene is TRBJ2-6, the V gene TRBV12-3 or TRBV12-4; TRBD1 matches 7 bases. J lost 0 bases, V lost 5 bases, and 7 bases had no gene match. The CDR3 is 17 amino acids. Here the CDR3 DNA reads TGTGCCAGCAGTCTCGGACAGGTTTACTCTGGGGCCAACGTCCTGACTTTC. Its protein is CASSLGQVYSGANVLTF.

A note on this clonotype: The DNA is left out, because the CDR3 cannot be placed on it with certainty; the CDR3 is given as TCRdb lists it. This chain connects TRBV5-4 to TRBJ2-1; the table's D call, TRBD1, has no DNA check behind it. Including both end residues, the CDR3 is 15 amino acids long. CDR1 is SGHNT, CDR2 YYREEE, per germline (reference sequence). The CDR3 reads CASSFGPGSNGEQFF.

J is TRBJ1-2 and V is TRBV5-4; the match to TRBD1 covers 10 bases. CDR1 SGHNT and CDR2 YYREEE come from the germline V gene (reference sequence). J lost 3 bases, V lost 2 bases, and 7 bases had no gene match. The CDR3 is 16 residues long. The CDR3 bases are TGTGCCAGCAGCTTCCCCGGGACAGGGGTGGACTATGGCTACACCTTC. Translating it yields CASSFPGTGVDYGYTF. The variable domain in full, with the rest retrieved from reference TRBV5-4 and TRBJ1-2, is ETGVTQSPTHLIKTRGQQVTLRCSSQSGHNTVSWYQQALGQGPQFIFQYYREEENGRGNFPPRFSGLQFPNYSSELNVNALELDDSALYLCASSFPGTGVDYGYTFGSGTRLTVV.

The chain carries TRBV19 and TRBJ1-2; D ambiguous. Germline V gene sequence: CDR1 LNHDA, CDR2 SQIVND (reference sequence). The CDR3 has 15 residues. The V and J ends lost 8 bases and 3 bases respectively, with 19 bases between them. Here the CDR3 DNA reads TGTGCCAGTGAAGTGAGTAGAGGTTATTACTATGGCTACACCTTC. This translates into CASEVSRGYYYGYTF. The complete variable domain, with remaining parts taken from reference TRBV19 and TRBJ1-2, reads DGGITQSPKYLFRKEGQNVTLSCEQNLNHDAMYWYRQDPGQGLRLIYYSQIVNDFQKGDIAEGYSVSREKKESFPLTVTSAQKNPTAFYLCASEVSRGYYYGYTFGSGTRLTVV.

This clonotype showed up just a few times. This chain connects TRBV7-2 to TRBJ2-5; 10 positions agree with TRBD2. From germline, CDR1 is SGHTA and CDR2 FQGNSA. This CDR3 comprises 20 residues. Trimming removed 4 bases from V and 7 bases from J; junction bases left unmatched: 24. The CDR3 nucleotides read TGTGCCAGCAGCTCCGACCGGGGGCAGTTGTCGAGCGGGGGGGCAGGGACCCAGTACTTC. Protein product: CASSSDRGQLSSGGAGTQYF.

CDR3 in DNA: TGTGCCAGCAGTCCCGGGGCTAAGCGTCAGCCCCAGCATTTT. It specifies CASSPGAKRQPQHF. The chain carries TRBV6-2 or TRBV6-3 and TRBJ1-5, with D perhaps matching TRBD1 (5 bases). The ends were cut back, 5 bases at V and 6 bases at J, with 14 bases in the middle. The CDR3 extends over 14 amino acids. The germline CDR1 and CDR2 sequences are MNHEY and SVGEGT.

In this sample, this clonotype turned up many times. The chain joins TRBV7-9 to TRBJ1-2; 8 positions agree with TRBD1. J lost 4 bases, V lost 3 bases, and 7 bases had no gene match. The V gene's germline CDR1 is SEHNR and CDR2 FQNEAQ (reference sequence). This CDR3 region has 15 residues. The CDR3 protein is CASSLPGQGPYGYTF. The CDR3 DNA follows: TGTGCCAGCAGCTTGCCAGGACAGGGACCCTATGGCTACACCTTC.

This clonotype was detected only a few times. J is TRBJ2-7 and V is TRBV7-2, with no clear D. The CDR3 contains 13 residues. Germline loops: CDR1 SGHTA, CDR2 FQGNSA. V shed 1 base and J shed 2 bases, with 6 bases lying between them. CDR3 sequence reads: CASSLELAYEQYV. The CDR3, as DNA: TGTGCCAGCAGCTTAGAGCTAGCCTACGAGCAGTACGTC.

The chain is built from TRBV20-1 and TRBJ2-1, with 8 bases matching TRBD2. V dropped 3 bases and J dropped 8; count of bases not matched to a gene: 12. CDR3 length equals 15 residues. Germline V CDR1 and CDR2: DFQATT, SNEGSKA (reference sequence). CDR3 residues: CSASYRGLGRDEQFF. The CDR3 DNA sequence: TGCAGTGCTAGTTATCGGGGACTAGGAAGAGATGAGCAGTTCTTC.

V is TRBV28 and J is TRBJ1-1; D is possibly TRBD1 (5 bases). CDR1 and CDR2 from the germline V gene are MDHEN and SYDVKM. This CDR3 comprises 13 residues. The germline V and J ends were trimmed by 3 bases and 7 bases, with 12 bases remaining between them. CDR3 loop: CASSFRGADEAFF. The DNA of the CDR3 is TGTGCCAGCAGTTTTCGAGGGGCGGATGAAGCTTTCTTT.

This clonotype was counted many times. This sequence joins TRBV7-9 and TRBJ1-1; the D is unclear. Germline V gene lookup returns CDR1 SEHNR and CDR2 FQNEAQ (reference sequence). V dropped 1 base and J dropped 6 bases, with 12 bases sitting between them. The CDR3 has 14 amino acids. CDR3 region: CASSLVSTSAEAFF. CDR3 bases: TGTGCCAGCAGCTTAGTAAGTACGTCGGCTGAAGCTTTCTTT.

This clonotype occurred once. One junction end does not reproduce the germline sequence, and a read error may be involved. The rearrangement joins TRBV5-1 to TRBJ2-1, with D uncertain. In germline, CDR1 is SGHRS, CDR2 YFSETQ. The CDR3 is 16 amino acids. The CDR3: CVSSYRPQDADNEQFF. The DNA for the CDR3 is TGCGTCAGCAGCTACCGACCCCAGGACGCCGACAATGAGCAGTTCTTC.

Only a few counts were recorded for this clonotype. The junction does not match germline at one end; this may be a read error. The CDR3 is CVSRFGTGLVDEQYF. The CDR3 DNA sequence: TGTGTCAGCCGTTTCGGTACGGGACTAGTCGACGAGCAGTACTTC. This rearrangement joins TRBV27 to TRBJ2-7; TRBD2 aligns across 8 bases. Germline-derived CDR1 and CDR2 are MNHEY and SMNVEV (reference sequence). This CDR3 is 15 amino acids long.

This clonotype was detected many times. V gene TRBV7-2 combines with J gene TRBJ1-2; D gene ambiguous. With 3 bases removed from V and 10 bases from J, the gap between germline ends came to 15 bases. The CDR3 is 13 residues long. Germline CDR1 is SGHTA and CDR2 is FQGNSA. The CDR3 spells CASSLGLIVPYTF. For the CDR3, the DNA is TGTGCCAGCAGCTTGGGGTTGATAGTCCCCTACACCTTC.

The chain recombines TRBV6-8 with TRBJ2-5; 7 bases match TRBD2. The CDR3 is 15 amino acids. The V and J ends lost 6 bases and 0 bases, in that order; junction bases with no gene match: 7. CDR1 and CDR2 from the germline V gene are MNHGY and SAAAGT. This CDR3 is CASSPAGPDQETQYF. In DNA form, the CDR3 reads TGTGCCAGCAGCCCAGCGGGGCCCGACCAAGAGACCCAGTACTTC.

The chain combines TRBV2 with TRBJ2-2; D may match TRBD1 or TRBD2 (5 bases each). CDR1 SNHLY and CDR2 FYNNEI come from the germline V gene. The CDR3 length is 13 residues. Trimming removed 8 bases from V and 3 bases from J, with 10 bases in between. CDR3 residues: CASQGGYTGELFF. CDR3 DNA: TGTGCCAGCCAGGGCGGGTACACCGGGGAGCTGTTTTTT.

In this sample, this clonotype turned up a few times. The V call is TRBV28, the J call TRBJ1-5; D is undetermined. With 3 bases removed from V and 0 bases from J, the gap between germline ends came to 18 bases. The CDR3 sequence is 18 residues long. Per the germline V gene, CDR1 is MDHEN and CDR2 is SYDVKM. CDR3 loop: CASSFIRAERYSNQPQHF. The CDR3, as DNA: TGTGCCAGCAGTTTCATAAGGGCAGAAAGATATAGCAATCAGCCCCAGCATTTT.

J is TRBJ2-7 and V is TRBV14; 10 nucleotides line up with TRBD1. This CDR3 is 16 amino acids long. The germline V gene encodes CDR1 SGHDN and CDR2 FVKESK. J was trimmed by 5 bases and V by 2 bases; bases with no gene match: 9. The CDR3 here is CASSQSPGQGYNEQYF. CDR3 nucleotides: TGTGCCAGCAGCCAATCCCCGGGACAGGGGTATAACGAGCAGTACTTC.

The V and J genes are TRBV19 and TRBJ1-5; possible D gene TRBD1, 6 bases. The V end lost 7 bases, the J end lost 4 bases, and 17 bases lay between the germline ends. The CDR3 sequence is 15 residues long. The germline V gene has CDR1 LNHDA and CDR2 SQIVND (reference sequence). In DNA form, the CDR3 reads TGTGCCAGTACGATCGCAGGGGATTGGAATCAGCCCCAGCATTTT. Protein product: CASTIAGDWNQPQHF.

In its sample, this clonotype was seen a few times. The chain is built from TRBV5-6 and TRBJ2-5, with D tentatively TRBD1 (5 bases). There are 17 residues in the CDR3. CDR1 and CDR2 from the germline V gene are SGHDT and YYEEEE. The germline V and J ends were trimmed by 4 bases and 0 bases, with 19 bases remaining between them. CDR3 protein: CASSEDRVGLYQETQYF. Written as DNA, the CDR3 is TGTGCCAGCAGCGAAGACCGAGTGGGGCTATACCAAGAGACCCAGTACTTC.

This rearrangement joins TRBV11-2 to TRBJ2-2; tentatively, D is TRBD1 (7 bases). This CDR3 region has 17 residues. Germline CDR1 SGHAT, CDR2 FQNNGV. V lost 5 bases, J lost 5 bases, and 21 bases lay in between. CDR3 sequence (DNA): TGTGCCAGCAGCGGGGGGTTTACAGGGGTACGGACCGGGGAGCTGTTTTTT. Protein product: CASSGGFTGVRTGELFF.

The rearrangement joins TRBV9 to TRBJ2-3, with D tentatively TRBD2 (6 bases). Trimming removed 3 bases at V and 4 bases at J, with 15 bases between. This CDR3 is built from 15 residues. Germline lookup yields CDR1 SGDLS and CDR2 YYNGEE. The CDR3 DNA reads as TGTGCCAGCAGCGACCGGGACTTACCACCAGATACGCAGTATTTT. This codes for CASSDRDLPPDTQYF.

V gene TRBV10-3 combines with J gene TRBJ1-2; D is undetermined. Germline V gene lookup returns CDR1 ENHRY and CDR2 SYGVKD. The V end was cut by 7 bases, the J end by 5 bases, with 8 bases between. This CDR3 spans 11 amino acids. The CDR3 loop is CAITENYGYTF. The CDR3 nucleotides are TGTGCCATCACCGAGAATTATGGCTACACCTTC.

This clonotype has just one count. The chain combines TRBV7-8 with TRBJ2-3; D is uncertain. CDR3 size: 15 residues. Looked up from germline, CDR1 is SGHVS and CDR2 is FQNEAQ. V was pared by 0 bases and J by 0 bases, with 7 bases between. CDR3 sequence: CASSLAPISTDTQYF. CDR3 DNA sequence: TGTGCCAGCAGCTTAGCACCGATTAGCACAGATACGCAGTATTTT. Together with reference TRBV7-8 and TRBJ2-3, the CDR3 gives the full variable domain: GAGVSQSPRYKVAKRGQDVALRCDPISGHVSLFWYQQALGQGPEFLTYFQNEAQLDKSGLPSDRFFAERPEGSVSTLKIQRTQQEDSAVYLCASSLAPISTDTQYFGPGTRLTVL.